The 12 T cell receptor beta chains below come from one sample, sequenced in a study of identical twins (dated by TCRdb to the mid-2010s). The protocol used for the library was 5' RACE. The instrument was an Illumina HiSeq 2000. Through fastp at Q25 and MiXCR, TCRdb rebuilt clones from the public reads, retaining in-frame beta chains. Rows merge per CDR3 protein into single entries with the most common DNA and genes. The table for this sample lists roughly 750,000 distinct CDR3 sequences; about 20% of them were counted only once. The ten largest clones capture approximately 4.5% of the sample. The same data also went into a second study, on T cells expressing NK-cell markers.

The sequencing sample was made of PBMCs. The receptors were gathered from a woman between 18 and 30 years old in good health.

This clonotype was observed at least ten times. This sequence joins TRBV12-3 or TRBV12-4 and TRBJ2-3; no clear D. V was clipped by 3 bases and J by 2 bases, with 9 bases between them. CDR3 size: 14 residues. CDR3 nucleotides: TGTGCCAGCAGTTTGGTCCAGCCCACAGATACGCAGTATTTT. This translates into CASSLVQPTDTQYF.

The rearrangement uses TRBV10-3 and TRBJ2-5, with a weak D call TRBD2 (5 bases). Germline values: CDR1 ENHRY, CDR2 SYGVKD. Trimming left V 6 bases short and J 4 bases short, with 9 bases between. CDR3 size: 12 residues. The DNA for the CDR3 is TGTGCCATCAGCAGGACTGCAGAGACCCAGTACTTC. Translation: CAISRTAETQYF.

V gene TRBV2 combines with J gene TRBJ1-1, with TRBD1 matching 7 bases. V lost 6 bases to trimming and J lost 9 bases; unmatched junction nucleotides: 7. Germline CDR1 and CDR2: SNHLY and FYNNEI. The CDR3 runs 12 residues. CDR3 DNA sequence: TGTGCCAGCAGAGTCGGGACAGATAAAGCTTTCTTT. Its protein is CASRVGTDKAFF.

The J gene is TRBJ2-7, the V gene TRBV15; TRBD2 matches at 9 bases. The CDR3 runs to 15 residues. Germline CDR1 and CDR2: LNHNV and YYDKDF (reference sequence). The junction had 4 bases not matched to a gene; V was cut back by 0 bases and J by 4 bases. CDR3 region: CATSRDPSGEYEQYF. The CDR3 DNA reads as TGTGCCACCAGCAGAGATCCTAGCGGGGAATACGAGCAGTACTTC.

There are a few counts of this clonotype. This chain joins TRBV6-5 and TRBJ2-3, with TRBD2 matching over 13 bases. The ends lost 2 bases at V and 6 bases at J; junction bases unmatched: 8. Per germline, CDR1 MNHEY and CDR2 SVGAGI. The CDR3 sequence is 17 residues long. The CDR3 nucleotides read TGTGCCAGCAGTTACCAAATGGGACTAGCGGGGCGGGATACGCAGTATTTT. Translating it yields CASSYQMGLAGRDTQYF.

This clonotype occurred a few times. The chain carries TRBV12-3 or TRBV12-4 and TRBJ2-3; 11 positions agree with TRBD2. The CDR3 length is 17 residues. V dropped 4 bases and J dropped 6; count of bases not matched to a gene: 12. The CDR3: CASSSKTTSGRGDTQYF. The DNA of the CDR3 is TGTGCCAGCAGTTCCAAAACAACTAGCGGGAGAGGGGATACGCAGTATTTT.

A few counts support this clonotype. The chain uses TRBV29-1 and TRBJ2-7, with D tentatively TRBD2 (5 bases). V was cut by 5 bases and J by 5 bases, with 13 bases left in between. CDR3 size: 12 residues. In germline, CDR1 is SQVTM, CDR2 ANQGSEA. The CDR3: CSVNGKLDEQYF. The CDR3 region has the DNA TGCAGCGTTAACGGGAAGTTGGACGAGCAGTACTTC.

This clonotype has just a few counts. Written as DNA, the CDR3 is TGTGCCAGCAGCTTTGTTGCCAGCACAGATACGCAGTATTTT. Its protein product is CASSFVASTDTQYF. The chain has TRBV7-2 and TRBJ2-3; D uncertain. CDR3 length: 14 amino acids. V lost 3 bases, J lost 0 bases, and 7 bases lay in between. CDR1 and CDR2 from the germline V gene are SGHTA and FQGNSA.

There are many counts of this clonotype. The chain links TRBV29-1 to TRBJ2-3; D could derive from TRBD1 or TRBD2 (5 bases each). Per germline, CDR1 SQVTM and CDR2 ANQGSEA. This CDR3 is built from 13 residues. V shed 5 bases and J shed 5 bases, with 14 bases lying between them. CDR3 sequence (DNA): TGCAGCGTTCTATCTGGGACCGGAGATACGCAGTATTTT. Its translation is CSVLSGTGDTQYF.

Ten or more counts support this clonotype. The rearrangement links TRBV18 to TRBJ2-7, with no clear D. Germline values: CDR1 KGHSH, CDR2 LQKENI. The germline V and J ends were trimmed by 6 bases and 0 bases, with 12 bases remaining between them. The CDR3 consists of 14 residues. The CDR3 nucleotides read TGTGCCAGCTCTCCCGGTAAGGGCTCCTACGAGCAGTACTTC. This translates into CASSPGKGSYEQYF.

This clonotype was seen ten or more times. The chain couples TRBV7-8 to TRBJ2-1; 9 bases map to TRBD1. CDR1 is SGHVS, CDR2 FQNEAQ, per germline. CDR3 length: 16 amino acids. Trimming removed 5 bases from V and 6 bases from J; junction bases left unmatched: 11. The CDR3 region is CASSRGTGLYFNEQFF. The CDR3 coding sequence is TGTGCCAGCAGCCGCGGGACAGGGTTGTACTTCAATGAGCAGTTCTTC.

This clonotype has only a few counts. V and J are TRBV9 and TRBJ2-2, with TRBD2 as a possible D gene (6 bases). V was trimmed by 6 bases and J by 9 bases, leaving 12 bases between them. Germline assignment: CDR1 SGDLS and CDR2 YYNGEE. This CDR3 has 12 residues. The CDR3 loop is CASTRGDRELFF. The DNA for the CDR3 is TGTGCCAGCACGCGGGGCGACCGGGAGCTGTTTTTT.